This TCR beta chain was identified during a study of tumor-infiltrating lymphocytes in primary liver carcinoma. Between about 19 and 34 mg of unsorted bulk tissue served as the source from which RNA and DNA were co-extracted. The authors made TCR beta cDNA from roughly 480 ng total RNA with a constant-region primer. Three nested multiplex PCR rounds, a slightly modified ARM-PCR, produced the libraries for TCR beta. Each CDR3 protein gets one entry after TCRdb re-called the multiplex PCR reads with MiXCR. The sample has around 120,000 distinct CDR3 sequences, around 60% seen once. This sequence was found in a woman aged 55-75 years with primary liver carcinoma and hepatitis B virus infection. Sequenced material: liver tumor tissue from sampling region 1. Subset noted: tumor region T1, superior pole.

The CDR3 DNA sequence: TGCAGCGCCGGGACAGGTGGTGTTACTGTGGCCAACGTCCTGACTTTC. Translated, it gives CSAGTGGVTVANVLTF. This chain uses TRBV29-1 with TRBJ2-6, with 8 positions matching TRBD1. The CDR3 totals 16 residues. The V segment lost 7 bases and the J segment 6 bases; nucleotides outside the gene matches: 14. The germline V gene encodes CDR1 SQVTM and CDR2 ANQGSEA.